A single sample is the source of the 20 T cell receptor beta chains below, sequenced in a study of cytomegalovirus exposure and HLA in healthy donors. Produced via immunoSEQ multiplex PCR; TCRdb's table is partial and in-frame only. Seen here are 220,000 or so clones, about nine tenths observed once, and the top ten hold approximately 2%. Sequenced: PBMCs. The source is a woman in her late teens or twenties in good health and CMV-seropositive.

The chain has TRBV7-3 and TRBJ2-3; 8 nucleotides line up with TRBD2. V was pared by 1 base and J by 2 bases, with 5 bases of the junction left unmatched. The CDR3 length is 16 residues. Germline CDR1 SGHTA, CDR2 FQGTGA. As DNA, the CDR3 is TGTGCCAGCAGCTTAAACGGGAGGGGACCCACAGATACGCAGTATTTT. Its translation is CASSLNGRGPTDTQYF.

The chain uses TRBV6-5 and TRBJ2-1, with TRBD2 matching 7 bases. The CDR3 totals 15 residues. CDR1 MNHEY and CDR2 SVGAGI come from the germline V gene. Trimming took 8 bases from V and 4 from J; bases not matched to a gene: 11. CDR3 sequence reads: CASSMGGSVYNEQFF. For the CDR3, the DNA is TGTGCCAGCTCCATGGGGGGGAGCGTTTACAATGAGCAGTTCTTC.

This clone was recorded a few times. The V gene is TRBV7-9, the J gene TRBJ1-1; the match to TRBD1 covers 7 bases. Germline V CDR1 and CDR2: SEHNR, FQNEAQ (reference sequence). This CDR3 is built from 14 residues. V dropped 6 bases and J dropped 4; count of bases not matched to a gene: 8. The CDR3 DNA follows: TGTGCCAGCAGTCAAAACAGGGGTCTCACTGAAGCTTTCTTT. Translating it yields CASSQNRGLTEAFF.

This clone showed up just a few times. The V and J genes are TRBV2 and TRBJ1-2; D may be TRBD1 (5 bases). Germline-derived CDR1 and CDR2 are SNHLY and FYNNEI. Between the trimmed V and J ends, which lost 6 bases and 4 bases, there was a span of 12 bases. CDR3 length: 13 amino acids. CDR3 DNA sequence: TGTGCCAGCAGGGGGCGGACCGGCTATGGCTACACCTTC. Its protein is CASRGRTGYGYTF. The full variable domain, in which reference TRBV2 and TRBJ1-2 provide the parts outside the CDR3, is EPEVTQTPSHQVTQMGQEVILRCVPISNHLYFYWYRQILGQKVEFLVSFYNNEISEKSEIFDDQFSVERPDGSNFTLKIRSTKLEDSAMYFCASRGRTGYGYTFGSGTRLTVV.

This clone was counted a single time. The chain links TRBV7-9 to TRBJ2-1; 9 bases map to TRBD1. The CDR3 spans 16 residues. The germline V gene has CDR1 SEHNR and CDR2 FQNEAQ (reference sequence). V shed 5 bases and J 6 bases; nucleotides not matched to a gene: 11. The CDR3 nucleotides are TGTGCCAGCAGCACCTACAGGGGGCGCGTTGGCAATGAGCAGTTCTTC. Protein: CASSTYRGRVGNEQFF.

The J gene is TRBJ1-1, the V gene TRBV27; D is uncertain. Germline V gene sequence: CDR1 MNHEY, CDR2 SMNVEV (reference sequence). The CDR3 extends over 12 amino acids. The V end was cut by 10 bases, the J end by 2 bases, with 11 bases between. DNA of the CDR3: TGTGCCACCAAGCGGGGAAACACTGAAGCTTTCTTT. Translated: CATKRGNTEAFF.

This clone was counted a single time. The CDR3 nucleotides are TGTGCCAGCAGCTCGGGGAGGGCCTCCACTGAAGCTTTCTTT. Translated, it gives CASSSGRASTEAFF. The J gene is TRBJ1-1, the V gene TRBV6-1, with unresolved D. The CDR3 is 14 amino acids. From germline, CDR1 is MNHNS and CDR2 SASEGT. The V gene lost 6 bases and the J gene lost 4 bases, with 15 bases spanning the gap.

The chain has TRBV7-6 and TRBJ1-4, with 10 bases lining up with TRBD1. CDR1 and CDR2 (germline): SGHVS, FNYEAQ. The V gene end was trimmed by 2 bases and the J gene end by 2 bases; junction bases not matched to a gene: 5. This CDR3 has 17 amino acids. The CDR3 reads CASSLRQGAYTNEKLFF. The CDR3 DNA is TGTGCCAGCAGCTTACGACAGGGGGCTTACACTAATGAAAAACTGTTTTTT.

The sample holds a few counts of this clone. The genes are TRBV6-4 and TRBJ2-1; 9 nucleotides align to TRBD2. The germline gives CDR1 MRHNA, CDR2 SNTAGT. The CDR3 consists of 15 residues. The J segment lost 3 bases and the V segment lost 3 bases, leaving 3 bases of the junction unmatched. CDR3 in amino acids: CASSDRAGGYNEQFF. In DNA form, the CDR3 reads TGTGCCAGCAGTGATCGAGCGGGAGGCTACAATGAGCAGTTCTTC.

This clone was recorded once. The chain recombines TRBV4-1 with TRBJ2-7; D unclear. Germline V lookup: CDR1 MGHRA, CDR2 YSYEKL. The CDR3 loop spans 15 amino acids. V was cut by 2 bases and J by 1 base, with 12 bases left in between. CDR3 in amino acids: CASSQSYSSSYEQYF. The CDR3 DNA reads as TGCGCCAGCAGCCAAAGTTACAGCTCGTCCTACGAGCAGTACTTC.

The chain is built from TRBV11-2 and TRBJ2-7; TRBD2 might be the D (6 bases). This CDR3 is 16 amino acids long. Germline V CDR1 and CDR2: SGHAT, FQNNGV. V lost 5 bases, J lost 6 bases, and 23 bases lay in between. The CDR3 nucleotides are TGTGCCAGCAGCCAAAGGGAGACATTGGGGAGGCTCGAGCAGTACTTC. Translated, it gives CASSQRETLGRLEQYF. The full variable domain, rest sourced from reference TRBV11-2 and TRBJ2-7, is EAGVAQSPRYKIIEKRQSVAFWCNPISGHATLYWYQQILGQGPKLLIQFQNNGVVDDSQLPKDRFSAERLKGVDSTLKIQPAKLEDSAVYLCASSQRETLGRLEQYFGPGTRLTVT.

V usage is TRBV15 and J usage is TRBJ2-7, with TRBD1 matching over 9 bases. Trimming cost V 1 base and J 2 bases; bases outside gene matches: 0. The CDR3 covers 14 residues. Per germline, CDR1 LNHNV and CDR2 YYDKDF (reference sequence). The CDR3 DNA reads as TGTGCCACCAGCAGAGGACAGGGGGCCTACGAGCAGTACTTC. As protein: CATSRGQGAYEQYF.

The CDR3 DNA follows: TGCGCCAGCATGACTAGCGGGACGTCTGGGGCCAACGTCCTGACTTTC. Translating gives CASMTSGTSGANVLTF. The genes are TRBV5-1 and TRBJ2-6, with 11 bases aligning to TRBD2. This CDR3 region has 16 residues. V shed 6 bases, J shed 1 base, and the junction held 3 bases outside the gene matches. Germline loops: CDR1 SGHRS, CDR2 YFSETQ.

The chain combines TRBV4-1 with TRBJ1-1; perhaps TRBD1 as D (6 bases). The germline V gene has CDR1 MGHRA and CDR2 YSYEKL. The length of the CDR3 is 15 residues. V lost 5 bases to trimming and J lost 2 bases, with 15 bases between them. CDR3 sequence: CASSWRQVANTEAFF. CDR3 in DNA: TGCGCCAGCAGCTGGCGACAGGTTGCTAACACTGAAGCTTTCTTT.

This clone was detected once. CDR3 in amino acids: CASSYLGTGELFF. Here the CDR3 DNA reads TGTGCCAGCAGTTACCTCGGCACCGGGGAGCTGTTTTTT. The chain has TRBV6-5 and TRBJ2-2; no reliable D call. This CDR3 comprises 13 residues. V lost 2 bases and J 4 bases, leaving 5 bases between the germline ends. Germline CDR1 reads MNHEY; CDR2 reads SVGAGI.

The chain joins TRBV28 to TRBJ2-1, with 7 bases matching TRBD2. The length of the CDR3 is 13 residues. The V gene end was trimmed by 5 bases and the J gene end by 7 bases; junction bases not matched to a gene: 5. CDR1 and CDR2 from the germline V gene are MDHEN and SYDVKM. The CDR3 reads CASSHSGRNEQFF. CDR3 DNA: TGTGCCAGCAGTCACTCCGGGAGGAATGAGCAGTTCTTC.

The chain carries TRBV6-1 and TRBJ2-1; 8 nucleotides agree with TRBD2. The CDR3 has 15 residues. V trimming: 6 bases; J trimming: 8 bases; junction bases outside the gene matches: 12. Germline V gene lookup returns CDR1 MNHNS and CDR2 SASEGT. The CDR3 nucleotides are TGTGCCAGCAGCAAGGGACTAGGTTGGGTGGATGAGCAGTTCTTC. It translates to CASSKGLGWVDEQFF.

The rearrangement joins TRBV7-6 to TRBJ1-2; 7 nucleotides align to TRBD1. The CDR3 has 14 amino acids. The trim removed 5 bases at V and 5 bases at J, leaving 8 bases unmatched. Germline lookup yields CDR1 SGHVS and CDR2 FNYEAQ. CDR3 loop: CASSPGQQAYGYTF. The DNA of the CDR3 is TGTGCCAGCAGCCCGGGACAGCAAGCGTATGGCTACACCTTC.

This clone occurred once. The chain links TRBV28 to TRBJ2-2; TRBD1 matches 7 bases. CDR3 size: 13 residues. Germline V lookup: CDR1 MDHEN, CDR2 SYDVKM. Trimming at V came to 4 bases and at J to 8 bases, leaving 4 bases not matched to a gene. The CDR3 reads CASSYRGGGELFF. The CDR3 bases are TGTGCCAGCAGTTACAGGGGTGGGGGGGAGCTGTTTTTT.

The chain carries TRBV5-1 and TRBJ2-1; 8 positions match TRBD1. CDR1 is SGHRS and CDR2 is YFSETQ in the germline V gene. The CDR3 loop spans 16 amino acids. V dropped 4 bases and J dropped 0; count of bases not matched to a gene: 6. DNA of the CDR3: TGCGCCAGCAGCGTGACAGGGGTCTCCTCCTACAATGAGCAGTTCTTC. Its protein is CASSVTGVSSYNEQFF.